This TCR beta chain was observed in a study of human T cells and chemical hapten exposure. Study-level information: Patients, mostly women, had alopecia areata, alopecia totalis or alopecia universalis. Overall study findings and caveats: With DPC sensitization, TCRs exceeding 1 in 1000 frequency showed no change.

Time point reported: patch test 2, 6 weeks after DPC sensitization. The treatment denotes: therapeutic diphenylcyclopropenone sensitization with weekly scalp DPC. At patch-test visits, sampling came before the patch test. Via MiXCR, TCRdb re-called the RACE reads, giving one row per CDR3 protein. The sample includes some 84,000 distinct CDR3 sequences, about 10% seen only once; the top ten take around 5%. V lost 3 bases, J lost 5 bases, and 5 bases stayed unmatched. The CDR3 contains 16 residues. This clonotype was observed many times. Its antigen is not identified. The chain couples TRBV12-3 or TRBV12-4 to TRBJ2-3, with 13 bases matching TRBD2. This TCR came from a woman aged 45 to 65 with alopecia areata. Some clones in this sample may be carry-over from other donors' samples. The sequencing used whole blood, collected in connection with sensitization to the hapten diphenylcyclopropenone (DPC). Written as DNA, the CDR3 is TGTGCCAGCAGTTTGAGGACTAGCGGGAGTGGAGATACGCAGTATTTT. Translating it yields CASSLRTSGSGDTQYF.